A selection of T cell receptor beta chains follows, all from one sample in a study of blood T cell repertoires in COVID-19. TCRdb's copy holds only in-frame clones and misses some; the assay was immunoSEQ multiplex PCR. The sample carries more than 250,000 clones, 70% to 90% recorded once. The sequenced sample consisted of peripheral blood. Source of these receptors: a man aged 50 to 60 with active or convalescent COVID-19. CDR3s include the opening cysteine and the closing phenylalanine or tryptophan. Fields, in order: D gene, clone size, V gene, J gene, CDR3 DNA, CDR3 protein. A D gene is named only where the DNA matches it firmly. Size is stated for part of the rows, as once, few or many counts, or as a class when the clone is expanded.

>TRBD2|once|TRBV27|TRBJ2-1
TGTGCCAGCAGTCCTGATAGCGGGAGGGCCCTCGACAATGAGCAGTTCTTC
CASSPDSGRALDNEQFF
>.|once|TRBV9|TRBJ2-3
TGTGCCAGCAGCTCAATAGCGCCGGATACGCAGTATTTT
CASSSIAPDTQYF
>TRBD1|.|TRBV7-9|TRBJ2-1
TGTGCCAGCAGCATGGGACAGGGAGCGTACAATGAGCAGTTCTTC
CASSMGQGAYNEQFF
>.|.|TRBV6-5|TRBJ1-4
TGTGCCAGCAGGCGGGCCACTCTTAATGAAAAACTGTTTTTT
CASRRATLNEKLFF
>TRBD2|.|TRBV19|TRBJ2-1
TGTGCCAGTAGTATCGGACTAGCTACCTACAATGAGCAGTTCTTC
CASSIGLATYNEQFF
>TRBD1|.|TRBV2|TRBJ2-7
TGTGCCAGCAGTGAAGGATCGGGCAGGGGGAAACACGAGCAGTACTTC
CASSEGSGRGKHEQYF
>TRBD1|.|TRBV5-4|TRBJ2-1
TGTGCCAGCAGCTTGAGACAGGGTGGGAGCAGTGAGCAGTTCTTC
CASSLRQGGSSEQFF
>TRBD2|.|TRBV10-2|TRBJ2-4
TGCGCCAGCAGTGACTCCGGGCTAGCGGGGGACATTCAGTACTTC
CASSDSGLAGDIQYF
>.|.|TRBV30|TRBJ2-3
TGTGCCTGGAGTGTACTTACGGGAGGCACAGATACGCAGTATTTT
CAWSVLTGGTDTQYF
>.|few|TRBV6-5|TRBJ2-7
TGTGCCAGCAGCGGGAGCGGCTACGAGCAGTACTTC
CASSGSGYEQYF
>TRBD1|.|TRBV6-4|TRBJ1-1
TGTGCCAGCAGTTACAGGGGAGGAGACACTGAAGCTTTCTTT
CASSYRGGDTEAFF
>.|.|TRBV20-1|TRBJ1-2
TGCAGTGCCGGGTGGAGCTATGGCTACACCTTC
CSAGWSYGYTF
>TRBD1|.|TRBV10-3|TRBJ1-3
TGTGCCATCAGCGTTAACAGGGGAGGAAACACCATATATTTT
CAISVNRGGNTIYF
>.|.|TRBV10-1|TRBJ1-1
TGCGCCAGCAGTGATCCCCGAAGGGGGACCGATAACACTGAAGCTTTCTTT
CASSDPRRGTDNTEAFF
>.|.|TRBV6-6|TRBJ1-3
TGTGCCAGCAGTCAGGAGCGGGGGGCCCTACGCTCTGGAAACACCATATATTTT
CASSQERGALRSGNTIYF
>TRBD2|.|TRBV20-1|TRBJ2-3
TGCAGTGCTAGTGGTGCCGCCGGTCGCGGGAGAACTAGCACAGATACGCAGTATTTT
CSASGAAGRGRTSTDTQYF
>.|few|TRBV30|TRBJ2-2
TGTGCCTGGAGAGCTAGCGAGACCGGGGAGCTGTTTTTT
CAWRASETGELFF
>TRBD2|.|TRBV20-1|TRBJ2-5
TGCAGTGCTAGTACGGTCGGGGGGGGAGAGACCCAGTACTTC
CSASTVGGGETQYF
>.|.|TRBV5-8|TRBJ1-1
TGTGCCAGCAGCGATCCCGGGTTTTCGCCTGAAGCTTTCTTT
CASSDPGFSPEAFF
>TRBD2|.|TRBV3-1/TRBV3-2|TRBJ2-7
TGTGCCAGCAGCCGGCGACTAGCGGGGCTATACGAGCAGTACTTC
CASSRRLAGLYEQYF
>TRBD2|.|TRBV15|TRBJ2-1
TGTGCCACCAGCAGGGGGCTAGCGGGACGCTACAATGAGCAGTTCTTC
CATSRGLAGRYNEQFF
>.|.|TRBV7-9|TRBJ1-4
TGTGCCAGCAGCTTGATCGGGACAACTAATGAAAAACTGTTTTTT
CASSLIGTTNEKLFF
>.|.|TRBV11-2|TRBJ2-1
TGTGCCAGCAGCCCGGGTAGGGGGAGCTCCTACAATGAGCAGTTCTTC
CASSPGRGSSYNEQFF
>TRBD1|.|TRBV7-9|TRBJ2-7
TGTGCCAGCAGCTTAGAGGGACAGGGCGTCGAGCAGTACTTC
CASSLEGQGVEQYF
>.|.|TRBV3-1/TRBV3-2|TRBJ1-6
TGTGCCAGCAGCGGCCGGGACTATAATTCACCCCTCCACTTT
CASSGRDYNSPLHF